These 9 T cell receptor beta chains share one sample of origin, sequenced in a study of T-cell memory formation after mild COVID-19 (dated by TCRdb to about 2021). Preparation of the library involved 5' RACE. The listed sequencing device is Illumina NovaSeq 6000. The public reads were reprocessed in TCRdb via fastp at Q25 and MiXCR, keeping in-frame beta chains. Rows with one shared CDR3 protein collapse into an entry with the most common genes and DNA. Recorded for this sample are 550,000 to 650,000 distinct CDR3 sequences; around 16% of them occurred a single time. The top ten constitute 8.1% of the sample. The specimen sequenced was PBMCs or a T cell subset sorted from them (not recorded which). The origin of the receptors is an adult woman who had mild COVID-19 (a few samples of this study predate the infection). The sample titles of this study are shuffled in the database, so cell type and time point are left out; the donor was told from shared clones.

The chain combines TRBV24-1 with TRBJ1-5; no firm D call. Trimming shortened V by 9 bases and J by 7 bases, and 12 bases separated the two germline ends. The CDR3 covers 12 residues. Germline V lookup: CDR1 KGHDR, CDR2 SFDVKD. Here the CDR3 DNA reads TGTGCCACCGGAACCATGGGACAGCCCCAGCATTTT. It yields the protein CATGTMGQPQHF.

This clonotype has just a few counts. In DNA form, the CDR3 reads TGCAGCGTTGTTGGTGAAGCCAATCAGCCCCAGCATTTT. Encoded protein: CSVVGEANQPQHF. The chain links TRBV29-1 to TRBJ1-5; no firm D call. Trimming left V 4 bases short and J 3 bases short, with 10 bases between. The CDR3 spans 13 residues. Germline-derived CDR1 and CDR2 are SQVTM and ANQGSEA.

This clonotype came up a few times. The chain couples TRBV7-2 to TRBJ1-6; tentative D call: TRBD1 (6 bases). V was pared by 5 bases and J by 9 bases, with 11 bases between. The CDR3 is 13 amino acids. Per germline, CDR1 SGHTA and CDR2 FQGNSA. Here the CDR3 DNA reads TGTGCCAGCAGCCCCGGGACAACTTCACCCCTCCACTTT. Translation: CASSPGTTSPLHF.

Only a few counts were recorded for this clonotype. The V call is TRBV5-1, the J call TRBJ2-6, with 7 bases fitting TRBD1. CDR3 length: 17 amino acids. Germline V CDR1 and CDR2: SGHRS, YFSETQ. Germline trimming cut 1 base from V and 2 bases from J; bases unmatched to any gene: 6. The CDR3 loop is CASSLHPDRAGANVLTF. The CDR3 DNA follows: TGCGCCAGCAGCTTGCATCCCGACAGGGCTGGGGCCAACGTCCTGACTTTC.

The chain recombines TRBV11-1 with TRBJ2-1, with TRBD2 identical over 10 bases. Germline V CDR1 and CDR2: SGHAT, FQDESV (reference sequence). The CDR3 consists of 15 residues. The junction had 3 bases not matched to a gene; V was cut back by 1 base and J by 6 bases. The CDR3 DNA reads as TGTGCCAGCAGCTTAGTAGCGGGAGGTGTCAATGAGCAGTTCTTC. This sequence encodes CASSLVAGGVNEQFF.

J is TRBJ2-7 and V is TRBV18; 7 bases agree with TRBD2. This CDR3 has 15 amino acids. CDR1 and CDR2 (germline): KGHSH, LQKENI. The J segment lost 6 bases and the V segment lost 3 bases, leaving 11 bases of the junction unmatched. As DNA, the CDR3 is TGTGCCAGCTCACCGCTTCTAGCGGATGACTCCGAGCAGTACTTC. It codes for CASSPLLADDSEQYF.

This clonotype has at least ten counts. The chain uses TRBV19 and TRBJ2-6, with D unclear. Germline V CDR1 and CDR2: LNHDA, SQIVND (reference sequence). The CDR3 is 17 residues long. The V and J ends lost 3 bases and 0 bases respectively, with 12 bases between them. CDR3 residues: CASSIFDTNSGANVLTF. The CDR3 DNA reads TGTGCCAGTAGTATCTTCGACACCAACTCTGGGGCCAACGTCCTGACTTTC.

In nucleotides, the CDR3 is TGTGCCTGGAGTGTTGCAGGGATTTACGAGCAGTACTTC. It yields the protein CAWSVAGIYEQYF. The rearrangement links TRBV30 to TRBJ2-7, with a weak D call TRBD1 (5 bases). The CDR3 extends over 13 amino acids. The ends were cut back, 0 bases at V and 4 bases at J, with 10 bases in the middle. The V gene's germline CDR1 is GTSNPN and CDR2 SVGIG (reference sequence).

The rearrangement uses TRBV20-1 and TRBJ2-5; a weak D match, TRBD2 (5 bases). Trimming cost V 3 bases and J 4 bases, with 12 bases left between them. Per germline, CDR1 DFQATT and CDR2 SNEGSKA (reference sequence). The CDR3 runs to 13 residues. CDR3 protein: CSASLGGGETQYF. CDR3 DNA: TGCAGTGCTAGTCTCGGAGGAGGAGAGACCCAGTACTTC.